These 18 T cell receptor beta chains originate from one sample sequenced in a study of CD8+CD57+ T cells in acquired aplastic anemia. Profiles of TCR beta VDJ and CDR3 were generated from a genomic DNA template. From the reads, TCRdb called clonotypes with MiXCR, one entry per CDR3 protein. The data hold about 130,000 distinct CDR3 sequences, with around 48% observed a single time. Sequencing was carried out using sorted CD4+, CD8+, or CD8+CD57+ T cells (not recorded which) from PBMCs. The receptors come from a human donor in good health, serving as a control.

As concerns this clonotype: A much bigger clone sits one base away, suggesting this may be a read error. The genes are TRBV18 and TRBJ2-7; maybe TRBD1 (6 bases). This CDR3 has 14 amino acids. Germline V gives CDR1 KGHSH, CDR2 LQKENI. The germline V and J ends were trimmed by 5 bases and 3 bases, with 14 bases remaining between them. The CDR3 nucleotides read TGTGCCAGCTCAGGACAGATCCTTTACTACGAGCAGTACTTC. Protein: CASSGQILYYEQYF.

The chain uses TRBV2 and TRBJ2-5; 8 bases are a match to TRBD2. Germline V lookup: CDR1 SNHLY, CDR2 FYNNEI. The ends lost 10 bases at V and 5 bases at J; junction bases unmatched: 3. The CDR3 length is 11 residues. CDR3 amino acids: CATGLEETQYF. DNA for the CDR3: TGTGCCACGGGACTAGAGGAGACCCAGTACTTC.

The chain recombines TRBV28 with TRBJ1-5; 7 nucleotides agree with TRBD1. The CDR3 length is 18 residues. Germline V gene sequence: CDR1 MDHEN, CDR2 SYDVKM. Trimming at V came to 5 bases and at J to 0 bases, leaving 13 bases not matched to a gene. This chain's CDR3 is CASSRDRGKVDSNQPQHF. CDR3 in DNA: TGTGCCAGCAGTAGGGACAGAGGAAAGGTGGATAGCAATCAGCCCCAGCATTTT. Full variable domain (missing parts from reference TRBV28 and TRBJ1-5): DVKVTQSSRYLVKRTGEKVFLECVQDMDHENMFWYRQDPGLGLRLIYFSYDVKMKEKGDIPEGYSVSREKKERFSLILESASTNQTSMYLCASSRDRGKVDSNQPQHFGDGTRLSIL.

Turning to this clonotype: Because it lacks the conserved phenylalanine or tryptophan at the end, this CDR3 is likely a read error. This chain links TRBV2 with TRBJ1-5, with D uncertain. This CDR3 has 11 amino acids. The V gene's germline CDR1 is SNHLY and CDR2 FYNNEI. The CDR3 here is CAGSSDSSQHL. The DNA of the CDR3 is TGTGCCGGCAGTTCCGATTCATCCCAGCATCTT.

In nucleotides, the CDR3 is TGTGCCAGTAGTAATCGACAGGGGGTTGACCAGCCCCAGCATTTT. Residues: CASSNRQGVDQPQHF. The rearrangement uses TRBV19 and TRBJ1-5; 9 positions agree with TRBD1. After removal of 4 bases from V and 7 bases from J, the junction contained 8 bases not matched to a gene. The CDR3 length is 15 residues. Germline CDR1 LNHDA, CDR2 SQIVND (reference sequence).

This sequence joins TRBV10-3 and TRBJ2-1, with TRBD2 identical over 13 bases. The CDR3 has 15 amino acids. V lost 2 bases to trimming and J lost 5 bases; unmatched junction nucleotides: 0. Germline V gene lookup returns CDR1 ENHRY and CDR2 SYGVKD. Written as DNA, the CDR3 is TGTGCCATCAGTGAGGGACTAGCGGGGGACAATGAGCAGTTCTTC. Translating it yields CAISEGLAGDNEQFF.

This clonotype came up many times. The rearrangement uses TRBV11-2 and TRBJ2-3; the match to TRBD2 covers 9 bases. Germline CDR1 is SGHAT and CDR2 is FQNNGV. With 4 bases clipped from V and 5 bases from J, the junction kept 7 bases outside the gene matches. This CDR3 spans 15 amino acids. In DNA form, the CDR3 reads TGTGCCAGCAGCTCCAGAGGACTAGCGATAGATACGCAGTATTTT. Translation gives CASSSRGLAIDTQYF.

This chain connects TRBV7-8 to TRBJ1-2; TRBD1 might be the D (5 bases). V was trimmed by 1 base and J by 4 bases, leaving 13 bases between them. The CDR3 consists of 15 residues. CDR1 and CDR2 (germline): SGHVS, FQNEAQ. Written as DNA, the CDR3 is TGTGCCAGCAGCTTAGGAGCAGGGTCAGTCTATGGCTACACCTTC. It translates to CASSLGAGSVYGYTF.

There are a few counts of this clonotype. The CDR3 coding sequence is TGTGCCAGCAGTTTAATTTCCCCGTACAGTTACGAGGCGGAACCGTACTATGGCTACACCTTC. Protein product: CASSLISPYSYEAEPYYGYTF. The chain employs TRBV12-3 or TRBV12-4 and TRBJ1-2; D is unresolved. The CDR3 length is 21 residues. Deletions cut 2 bases from V and 3 bases from J, with 31 bases between.

The chain links TRBV7-3 to TRBJ2-7; D remains ambiguous. From germline, CDR1 is SGHTA and CDR2 FQGTGA. CDR3 length: 12 residues. V was shortened by 5 bases and J by 2 bases, with 7 bases between the two germline ends. CDR3 loop: CASSQTAYEQYF. CDR3 coding DNA: TGTGCCAGCAGCCAGACCGCCTACGAGCAGTACTTC.

The chain employs TRBV2 and TRBJ2-3, with TRBD1 matching 8 bases. The CDR3 covers 14 residues. Germline V lookup: CDR1 SNHLY, CDR2 FYNNEI. V was pared by 6 bases and J by 0 bases, with 2 bases of the junction left unmatched. CDR3 nucleotide sequence: TGTGCCAGCAGGAGGACAGGGAGCACAGATACGCAGTATTTT. Translating it yields CASRRTGSTDTQYF.

This clonotype was seen a handful of times. The chain is built from TRBV29-1 and TRBJ1-2, with D uncertain. Looked up from germline, CDR1 is SQVTM and CDR2 is ANQGSEA. CDR3 length: 13 residues. Trimming took off 3 bases at V and 4 bases at J, with 12 bases between the two ends. CDR3 sequence reads: CSVEDGEGYGYTF. As DNA, the CDR3 is TGCAGCGTTGAGGACGGCGAGGGCTATGGCTACACCTTC. Drawing the rest from reference TRBV29-1 and TRBJ1-2, the complete variable domain is SAVISQKPSRDICQRGTSLTIQCQVDSQVTMMFWYRQQPGQSLTLIATANQGSEATYESGFVIDKFPISRPNLTFSTLTVSNMSPEDSSIYLCSVEDGEGYGYTFGSGTRLTVV.

The chain is built from TRBV9 and TRBJ2-7; D is undetermined. V was pared by 0 bases and J by 3 bases, with 7 bases between. The germline CDR1 and CDR2 sequences are SGDLS and YYNGEE. This CDR3 spans 13 amino acids. The CDR3 protein is CASSVGLDYEQYF. The CDR3 nucleotides are TGTGCCAGCAGCGTAGGGCTAGACTACGAGCAGTACTTC.

The table lists this clonotype with a count of one. This chain joins TRBV20-1 and TRBJ2-7; D tentatively fits TRBD1 or TRBD2 (5 bases each). CDR3 length: 15 residues. From germline, CDR1 is DFQATT and CDR2 SNEGSKA (reference sequence). V lost 6 bases, J lost 1 base, and 19 bases lay in between. CDR3 DNA: TGCAGTGCGCGGACTGCTGAACAGGAGTCCTACGAGCAGTACTTC. This gives the protein CSARTAEQESYEQYF.

This chain links TRBV25-1 with TRBJ2-5, with D possibly being TRBD2 (5 bases). The CDR3 has 15 residues. From germline, CDR1 is MGHDK and CDR2 SYGVNS. V dropped 2 bases and J dropped 1 base, with 11 bases sitting between them. The CDR3 coding sequence is TGTGCCAGCAGTGAAAGCGGCAGACCCCAAGAGACCCAGTACTTC. As protein: CASSESGRPQETQYF.

This chain links TRBV24-1 with TRBJ1-5; possibly TRBD1 for D (6 bases). This CDR3 is built from 13 residues. CDR1 and CDR2 (germline): KGHDR, SFDVKD. V lost 7 bases and J 7 bases, leaving 13 bases between the germline ends. The chain's CDR3 is CATSPGGGQPQHF. The CDR3, as DNA: TGTGCCACCAGCCCCGGGGGCGGGCAGCCCCAGCATTTT.

The rearrangement uses TRBV2 and TRBJ1-4; no firm D call. The CDR3 contains 12 residues. Trimming removed 4 bases at V and 8 bases at J, with 8 bases between. Germline V CDR1 and CDR2: SNHLY, FYNNEI. CDR3 sequence reads: CASSVAWEKLFF. The CDR3 nucleotides read TGTGCCAGCAGTGTAGCGTGGGAAAAACTGTTTTTT.

This chain connects TRBV25-1 to TRBJ1-1; D gene unclear. The CDR3 has 11 amino acids. The V end lost 5 bases, the J end lost 7 bases, and 8 bases lay between the germline ends. Per the germline V gene, CDR1 is MGHDK and CDR2 is SYGVNS. As DNA, the CDR3 is TGTGCCAGCAGTTGGGGTGGTGAAGCTTTCTTT. This sequence encodes CASSWGGEAFF. The whole variable domain, remainder taken from reference TRBV25-1 and TRBJ1-1, is EADIYQTPRYLVIGTGKKITLECSQTMGHDKMYWYQQDPGMELHLIHYSYGVNSTEKGDLSSESTVSRIRTEHFPLTLESARPSHTSQYLCASSWGGEAFFGQGTRLTVV.